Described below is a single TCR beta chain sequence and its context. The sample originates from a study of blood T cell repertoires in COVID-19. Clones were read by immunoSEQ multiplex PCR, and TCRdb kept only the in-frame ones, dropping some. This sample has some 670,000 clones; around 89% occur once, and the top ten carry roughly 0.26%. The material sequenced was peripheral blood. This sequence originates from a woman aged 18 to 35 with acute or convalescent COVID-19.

The CDR3 bases are TGCGCCAGCAGCCCCACCTCGGTCGTCTATGGCTACACCTTC. As protein: CASSPTSVVYGYTF. The V and J genes are TRBV5-1 and TRBJ1-2; D not certain. Trimming left V 4 bases short and J 4 bases short, with 14 bases between. Germline CDR1 and CDR2: SGHRS and YFSETQ. CDR3 length: 14 amino acids.